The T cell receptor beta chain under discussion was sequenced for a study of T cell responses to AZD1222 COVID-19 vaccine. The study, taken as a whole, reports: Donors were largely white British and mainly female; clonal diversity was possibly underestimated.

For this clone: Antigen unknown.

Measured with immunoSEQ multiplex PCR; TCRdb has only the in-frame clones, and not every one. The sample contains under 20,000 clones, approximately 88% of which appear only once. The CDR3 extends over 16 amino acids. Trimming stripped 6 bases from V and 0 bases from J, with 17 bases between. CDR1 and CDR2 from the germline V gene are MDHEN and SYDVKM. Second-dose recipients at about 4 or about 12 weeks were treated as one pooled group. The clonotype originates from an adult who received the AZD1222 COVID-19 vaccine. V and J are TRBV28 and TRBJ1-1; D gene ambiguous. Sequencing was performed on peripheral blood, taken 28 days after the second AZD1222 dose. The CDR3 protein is CASRAGRTAMNTEAFF. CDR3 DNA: TGTGCCAGCAGGGCCGGGCGCACGGCCATGAACACTGAAGCTTTCTTT. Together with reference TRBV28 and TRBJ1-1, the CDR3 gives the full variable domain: DVKVTQSSRYLVKRTGEKVFLECVQDMDHENMFWYRQDPGLGLRLIYFSYDVKMKEKGDIPEGYSVSREKKERFSLILESASTNQTSMYLCASRAGRTAMNTEAFFGQGTRLTVV.